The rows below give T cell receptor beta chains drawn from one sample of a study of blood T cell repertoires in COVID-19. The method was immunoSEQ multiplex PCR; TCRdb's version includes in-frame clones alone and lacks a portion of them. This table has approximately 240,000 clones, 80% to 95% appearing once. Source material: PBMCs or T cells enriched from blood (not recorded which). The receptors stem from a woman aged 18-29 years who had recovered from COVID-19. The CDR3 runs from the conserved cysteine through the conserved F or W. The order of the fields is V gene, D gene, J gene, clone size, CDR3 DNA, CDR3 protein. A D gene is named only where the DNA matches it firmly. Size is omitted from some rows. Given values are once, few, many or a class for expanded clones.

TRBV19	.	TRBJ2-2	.	TGTGCCAGTCACGTGGACAGCGTTAACACCGGGGAGCTGTTTTTT	CASHVDSVNTGELFF
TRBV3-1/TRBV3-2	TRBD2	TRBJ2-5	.	TGTGCCAGCAGCCAAGATGGGACTAGCGGGGCCTTGTACTTC	CASSQDGTSGALYF
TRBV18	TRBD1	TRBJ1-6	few	TGTGCCAGCTCGAAACGACAGGGATCTTCACCCCTCCACTTT	CASSKRQGSSPLHF
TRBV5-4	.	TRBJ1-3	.	TGTGCCAGCAGCTTGGGGCAGGCAAGCTCTGGAAACACCATATATTTT	CASSLGQASSGNTIYF
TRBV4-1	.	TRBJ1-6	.	TGCGCCAGCAGCGCAGGACCAACGGCGGGACGGAGCTCCTATAATTCACCCCTCCACTTT	CASSAGPTAGRSSYNSPLHF
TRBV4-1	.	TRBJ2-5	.	TGCGCCAGCAGCCGGAACCAGGGGAACGGGGAGACCCAGTACTTC	CASSRNQGNGETQYF
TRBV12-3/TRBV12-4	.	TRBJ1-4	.	TGTGCCAGCAGTTTTTTTCCAAATGAAAAACTGTTTTTT	CASSFFPNEKLFF
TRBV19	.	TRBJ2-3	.	TGTGCCAGCTCCTGGGGGGAGGATAATACGCAGTATTTT	CASSWGEDNTQYF
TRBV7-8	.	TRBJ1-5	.	TGTGCCAGCAGCATAGAAGGACACAACAATCAGCCCCAGCATTTT	CASSIEGHNNQPQHF
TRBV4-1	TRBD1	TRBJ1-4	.	TGCGCCAGCAGCCACCGACAGGGTATGAATGAAAAACTGTTTTTT	CASSHRQGMNEKLFF